One and the same sample provided the 28 T cell receptor beta chains below, sequenced in a study of CD4 T cells in relation to SARS-CoV-2 and coronaviruses. Their cognate antigens are unknown. Before the COVID-19 pandemic, during about 2011-2019, CD4+ T cells were taken from unexposed donors. CD4+ T cells were isolated from the cells after nine to eleven days of culture. The table came from immunoSEQ multiplex PCR; TCRdb's copy has only in-frame clones and leaves some out. The repertoire holds 20,000 to 25,000 clones, with roughly 69% as singletons. The specimen was CD4+ T cells from PBMCs, cultured in vitro. The receptor set was obtained from a human donor in good health.

The CDR3 DNA sequence: TGTGCCACCAGCCAACTAGGGACGCAGTTCTTC. Translated: CATSQLGTQFF. V usage is TRBV24-1 and J usage is TRBJ2-1, with D perhaps being TRBD1 or TRBD2 (5 bases each). Trimming took off 7 bases at V and 12 bases at J, with 12 bases between the two ends. This CDR3 spans 11 amino acids. Germline values: CDR1 KGHDR, CDR2 SFDVKD.

This clone was observed a single time. The V and J genes are TRBV6-4 and TRBJ2-1, with D possibly being TRBD2 (6 bases). Trimming took 3 bases from V and 5 from J, leaving 11 bases between them. Germline V gene lookup returns CDR1 MRHNA and CDR2 SNTAGT. The length of the CDR3 is 14 residues. CDR3 sequence (DNA): TGTGCCAGCAGTGAGGCGGTAGCGGACAATGAGCAGTTCTTC. Translating it yields CASSEAVADNEQFF.

The chain combines TRBV7-9 with TRBJ2-1; TRBD2 agrees at 9 bases. Looked up from germline, CDR1 is SEHNR and CDR2 is FQNEAQ (reference sequence). Trimming cost V 6 bases and J 3 bases; bases outside gene matches: 6. The length of the CDR3 is 15 residues. In nucleotides, the CDR3 is TGTGCCAGCAGTCGTAGCGGGAGCAGCTACAATGAGCAGTTCTTC. Its protein product is CASSRSGSSYNEQFF.

The V gene is TRBV9, the J gene TRBJ2-5; D gene ambiguous. V shed 2 bases and J shed 2 bases, with 7 bases lying between them. CDR1 and CDR2 from the germline V gene are SGDLS and YYNGEE. This CDR3 contains 13 residues. The CDR3 DNA reads as TGTGCCAGCAGCGTGACTGGGCAAGAGACCCAGTACTTC. This encodes CASSVTGQETQYF.

The rearrangement joins TRBV10-3 to TRBJ1-1; no firm D call. Germline assignment: CDR1 ENHRY and CDR2 SYGVKD. V lost 3 bases and J lost 4, with 12 bases in between. This CDR3 comprises 14 residues. CDR3 amino acids: CAISESGDSTEAFF. In DNA form, the CDR3 reads TGTGCCATCAGTGAAAGTGGGGATAGCACTGAAGCTTTCTTT.

This clone qualifies as large. The gene calls are TRBV5-1 and TRBJ1-5; D is undetermined. The V gene's germline CDR1 is SGHRS and CDR2 YFSETQ. Trimming cost V 3 bases and J 0 bases, with 10 bases left between them. The CDR3 extends over 15 amino acids. Written as DNA, the CDR3 is TGCGCCAGCAGCTGGGTGGTGGGTAGCAATCAGCCCCAGCATTTT. It encodes CASSWVVGSNQPQHF.

This clone was found a few times. This chain uses TRBV7-9 with TRBJ2-1; a weak D match, TRBD2 (5 bases). CDR1 is SEHNR, CDR2 FQNEAQ, per germline (reference sequence). This CDR3 has 13 amino acids. Trimming pared 1 base from V and 9 bases from J, leaving 10 bases between. The CDR3 DNA is TGTGCCAGCAGCTTAGGAGGGTTCGGTGAGCAGTTCTTC. Its protein product is CASSLGGFGEQFF.

CDR3 amino acids: CASSTAGQGITGELFF. CDR3 nucleotide sequence: TGTGCCAGCAGCACTGCGGGACAGGGAATCACCGGGGAGCTGTTTTTT. The rearrangement links TRBV5-6 to TRBJ2-2, with TRBD1 identical over 9 bases. Germline V lookup: CDR1 SGHDT, CDR2 YYEEEE. The CDR3 consists of 16 residues. The V segment lost 4 bases and the J segment 4 bases; nucleotides outside the gene matches: 8.

The gene calls are TRBV19 and TRBJ2-4; D remains ambiguous. CDR1 is LNHDA and CDR2 is SQIVND in the germline V gene (reference sequence). This CDR3 has 13 residues. The V end lost 1 base, the J end lost 4 bases, and 5 bases lay between the germline ends. Here the CDR3 reads CASSIGQKNIQYF. In DNA form, the CDR3 reads TGTGCCAGTAGTATAGGGCAGAAAAACATTCAGTACTTC.

This clone is classed as medium-sized. The genes are TRBV7-2 and TRBJ2-3, with D unclear. This CDR3 spans 14 amino acids. In germline, CDR1 is SGHTA, CDR2 FQGNSA. The V end was cut by 2 bases, the J end by 0 bases, with 6 bases between. CDR3 in amino acids: CASSLYYSTDTQYF. CDR3 nucleotide sequence: TGTGCCAGCAGCTTATACTATAGCACAGATACGCAGTATTTT.

This clone has only a few counts. The V and J genes are TRBV3-1 (or the pseudogene TRBV3-2) and TRBJ2-1, with D possibly being TRBD2 (5 bases). The CDR3 runs 12 residues. Germline loops: CDR1 LGHDT, CDR2 YNNKEL (reference sequence). Trimming shortened V by 8 bases and J by 7 bases, and 12 bases separated the two germline ends. In nucleotides, the CDR3 is TGTGCCAGCGGGAGCCAAAGTAATGAGCAGTTCTTC. Translated: CASGSQSNEQFF.

J is TRBJ2-1 and V is TRBV7-3, with D hard to call. The CDR3 consists of 17 residues. V lost 5 bases and J 0 bases, leaving 17 bases between the germline ends. Germline loops: CDR1 SGHTA, CDR2 FQGTGA. The CDR3 here is CASSPTKLPSSYNEQFF. DNA of the CDR3: TGTGCCAGCAGCCCTACTAAGCTCCCGAGCTCCTACAATGAGCAGTTCTTC. The whole variable domain, remainder taken from reference TRBV7-3 and TRBJ2-1, is GAGVSQTPSNKVTEKGKYVELRCDPISGHTALYWYRQSLGQGPEFLIYFQGTGAADDSGLPNDRFFAVRPEGSVSTLKIQRTERGDSAVYLCASSPTKLPSSYNEQFFGPGTRLTVL.

The genes are TRBV6-2 or TRBV6-3 and TRBJ2-7; a possible D gene is TRBD1 (6 bases). Trimming took 5 bases from V and 2 from J, leaving 16 bases between them. The CDR3 length is 15 residues. CDR1 is MNHEY and CDR2 is SVGEGT in the germline V gene. CDR3 in DNA: TGTGCCAGCAGTACATATCGGGACAAAGCCTACGAGCAGTACTTC. Translating gives CASSTYRDKAYEQYF.

The chain has TRBV6-5 and TRBJ1-1, with D possibly being TRBD1 (5 bases). The V gene's germline CDR1 is MNHEY and CDR2 SVGAGI. V was cut by 6 bases and J by 5 bases, with 19 bases left in between. The CDR3 contains 15 residues. The CDR3 sequence: CASSGGGAVGTEAFF. DNA of the CDR3: TGTGCCAGCAGCGGGGGGGGTGCGGTTGGGACTGAAGCTTTCTTT.

The V call is TRBV9, the J call TRBJ2-2, with TRBD2 as a possible D gene (6 bases). In germline, CDR1 is SGDLS, CDR2 YYNGEE. The V and J ends lost 1 base and 3 bases respectively, with 10 bases between them. CDR3 size: 15 residues. CDR3 nucleotide sequence: TGTGCCAGCAGCGTACAAACGGGGGACACCGGGGAGCTGTTTTTT. It codes for CASSVQTGDTGELFF. The whole variable domain, remainder taken from reference TRBV9 and TRBJ2-2, is DSGVTQTPKHLITATGQRVTLRCSPRSGDLSVYWYQQSLDQGLQFLIQYYNGEERAKGNILERFSAQQFPDLHSELNLSSLELGDSALYFCASSVQTGDTGELFFGEGSRLTVL.

V usage is TRBV19 and J usage is TRBJ2-1, with TRBD2 matching 10 bases. J lost 8 bases, V lost 2 bases, and 3 bases had no gene match. Looked up from germline, CDR1 is LNHDA and CDR2 is SQIVND (reference sequence). This CDR3 has 14 amino acids. For the CDR3, the DNA is TGTGCCAGTAGTATACCTAGCGGGAGCTATGAGCAGTTCTTC. This gives the protein CASSIPSGSYEQFF.

This clone was observed a handful of times. The chain couples TRBV15 to TRBJ2-1; 10 bases align to TRBD1. This CDR3 has 15 residues. With 1 base clipped from V and 8 bases from J, the junction kept 5 bases outside the gene matches. The germline CDR1 and CDR2 sequences are LNHNV and YYDKDF (reference sequence). This chain's CDR3 is CATSRAGTGAHEQFF. The CDR3, as DNA: TGTGCCACCAGCAGAGCCGGGACAGGGGCACATGAGCAGTTCTTC.

This clone was detected a few times. This chain joins TRBV7-9 and TRBJ2-2; possibly TRBD2 for D (5 bases). V was trimmed by 5 bases and J by 2 bases, leaving 12 bases between them. CDR3 size: 15 residues. Germline V gene lookup returns CDR1 SEHNR and CDR2 FQNEAQ (reference sequence). The CDR3 bases are TGTGCCAGCAGCACCCCCCCGGGAAACACCGGGGAGCTGTTTTTT. Its protein is CASSTPPGNTGELFF.

The V call is TRBV3-1 (or the pseudogene TRBV3-2), the J call TRBJ2-7, with 10 bases matching TRBD2. Germline-derived CDR1 and CDR2 are LGHDT and YNNKEL (reference sequence). V was pared by 4 bases and J by 1 base, with 4 bases of the junction left unmatched. There are 15 residues in the CDR3. For the CDR3, the DNA is TGTGCCAGCAGCCGTAATAGCGGGGGGTCCTACGAGCAGTACTTC. This encodes CASSRNSGGSYEQYF.

This clone was seen a single time. This chain connects TRBV7-9 to TRBJ1-1, with D uncertain. The V and J ends lost 1 base and 0 bases respectively, with 6 bases between them. CDR1 is SEHNR and CDR2 is FQNEAQ in the germline V gene (reference sequence). This CDR3 is built from 14 residues. This CDR3 reads CASSLVSMNTEAFF. The DNA for the CDR3 is TGTGCCAGCAGCTTAGTCTCCATGAACACTGAAGCTTTCTTT.

CDR3 sequence (DNA): TGTGCCAGCTCGCGACAGGGCCCAGATACGCAGTATTTT. This codes for CASSRQGPDTQYF. The chain couples TRBV18 to TRBJ2-3, with 7 bases identical to TRBD1. The CDR3 runs 13 residues. CDR1 is KGHSH and CDR2 is LQKENI in the germline V gene. J gave up 4 bases and V 6 bases, and 4 bases lay outside the gene matches.

This chain uses TRBV6-1 with TRBJ1-1; TRBD1 is a possible D gene (6 bases). V lost 4 bases to trimming and J lost 2 bases, with 17 bases between them. The germline gives CDR1 MNHNS, CDR2 SASEGT. The CDR3 contains 16 residues. The CDR3 loop is CASSVPLWGQNTEAFF. The CDR3 DNA sequence: TGTGCCAGCAGTGTTCCGCTTTGGGGACAAAACACTGAAGCTTTCTTT.

The V and J genes are TRBV5-1 and TRBJ2-5; D unresolved. This CDR3 spans 13 amino acids. The V gene's germline CDR1 is SGHRS and CDR2 YFSETQ. V was pared by 2 bases and J by 3 bases, with 8 bases between. CDR3 nucleotides: TGCGCCAGCAGCTTCAATAGGAAAGAGACCCAGTACTTC. Amino acid sequence: CASSFNRKETQYF.

This clone has only one observation. This chain links TRBV5-4 with TRBJ2-3, with TRBD2 identical over 7 bases. The CDR3 covers 15 residues. J lost 6 bases, V lost 3 bases, and 10 bases had no gene match. Per germline, CDR1 SGHNT and CDR2 YYREEE (reference sequence). CDR3 DNA: TGTGCCAGCAGCTCGGGAGGAGTCTTTTTTGATACGCAGTATTTT. Translating it yields CASSSGGVFFDTQYF.

The chain uses TRBV7-9 and TRBJ1-1; weak D call: TRBD1 (5 bases). Per the germline V gene, CDR1 is SEHNR and CDR2 is FQNEAQ (reference sequence). The CDR3 extends over 12 amino acids. Trimming stripped 3 bases from V and 11 bases from J, with 13 bases between. The DNA of the CDR3 is TGTGCCAGCAGCTTCCCTGGCAGGGACGCTTTCTTT. The encoded protein is CASSFPGRDAFF.

The chain joins TRBV19 to TRBJ2-2; D is possibly TRBD1 or TRBD2 (5 bases each). The V and J ends lost 3 bases and 4 bases respectively, with 9 bases between them. CDR1 and CDR2 (germline): LNHDA, SQIVND (reference sequence). The CDR3 totals 14 residues. In DNA, the CDR3 is TGTGCCAGTAGTATCTCGGGGCTCACCGGGGAGCTGTTTTTT. It specifies CASSISGLTGELFF.

J is TRBJ2-1 and V is TRBV24-1; D not resolved. The CDR3 is made up of 12 amino acids. Germline V lookup: CDR1 KGHDR, CDR2 SFDVKD. The V end was cut by 0 bases, the J end by 13 bases, with 9 bases between. The CDR3 reads CATSDLRRGQFF. For the CDR3, the DNA is TGTGCCACCAGTGATTTGAGACGAGGTCAGTTCTTC.

The genes are TRBV11-2 and TRBJ2-1, with 11 bases fitting TRBD2. With 1 base clipped from V and 4 bases from J, the junction kept 6 bases outside the gene matches. The CDR3 covers 17 residues. Germline V gene data show CDR1 as SGHAT and CDR2 as FQNNGV. The DNA for the CDR3 is TGTGCCAGCAGCTTAGGCCCGACTAGCGGGACATACAATGAGCAGTTCTTC. Translating gives CASSLGPTSGTYNEQFF.